These 26 T cell receptor beta chains originate from one sample sequenced in a study of cytomegalovirus exposure and HLA in healthy donors. The primer mix had 60 Vbeta and 13 Jbeta primers. Clones were read by immunoSEQ multiplex PCR, and TCRdb kept only the in-frame ones, dropping some. Here the sample spans some 150,000 clones, approximately 80% being singletons. Sample: PBMCs. These receptors were obtained from a woman between 50 and 59 years old in good health and CMV-seronegative.

CDR3 loop: CASSFVGGAREQYF. CDR3 nucleotide sequence: TGTGCCAGCAGTTTTGTAGGCGGAGCGCGGGAGCAGTACTTC. V is TRBV27 and J is TRBJ2-7, with no clear D. The ends were cut back, 3 bases at V and 7 bases at J, with 16 bases in the middle. The CDR3 sequence is 14 residues long. Germline loops: CDR1 MNHEY, CDR2 SMNVEV (reference sequence).

The J gene is TRBJ1-2, the V gene TRBV28; tentatively, D is TRBD1 (6 bases). The V end lost 1 base, the J end lost 4 bases, and 13 bases lay between the germline ends. Germline assignment: CDR1 MDHEN and CDR2 SYDVKM. The CDR3 loop spans 15 amino acids. CDR3 sequence (DNA): TGTGCCAGCAGTTTATCGGGACATGGACCCTATGGCTACACCTTC. Protein sequence: CASSLSGHGPYGYTF.

This chain joins TRBV19 and TRBJ1-1; unclear D gene. Germline-derived CDR1 and CDR2 are LNHDA and SQIVND (reference sequence). Trimming removed 4 bases at V and 1 base at J, with 10 bases between. The CDR3 has 14 amino acids. The DNA of the CDR3 is TGTGCCAGTAGTAGAGTCTGGGCGAACACTGAAGCTTTCTTT. It encodes CASSRVWANTEAFF.

V gene TRBV7-7 combines with J gene TRBJ2-5; no clear D gene. The germline gives CDR1 SSHAT, CDR2 FNYEAQ (reference sequence). This CDR3 has 12 residues. The CDR3 sequence: CASSPNGETQYF. CDR3 DNA sequence: TGTGCTAGCTCTCCAAACGGGGAGACCCAGTACTTC.

The J gene is TRBJ2-1, the V gene TRBV21-1; no DNA check was done on the table's D call, TRBD2. TRBV21-1 is a pseudogene segment. This CDR3 has 18 residues. CDR3 coding DNA: TGTGCCAGCAGCAAGGGACTAGCGGGGCTCTCCCCGCCTAATGAGCAGTTCTTC. This translates into CASSKGLAGLSPPNEQFF.

The rearrangement links TRBV28 to TRBJ1-5, with D unclear. Trimming removed 1 base from V and 6 bases from J, with 13 bases in between. Germline V gives CDR1 MDHEN, CDR2 SYDVKM. The CDR3 totals 15 residues. DNA of the CDR3: TGTGCCAGCAGTTTATTTGGAGGGTCGGGTCAGCCCCAGCATTTT. As protein: CASSLFGGSGQPQHF.

The V and J genes are TRBV27 and TRBJ1-2; TRBD1 matches 9 bases. Germline trimming cut 5 bases from V and 4 bases from J; bases unmatched to any gene: 8. CDR3 length equals 15 residues. Germline lookup yields CDR1 MNHEY and CDR2 SMNVEV (reference sequence). CDR3 nucleotides: TGTGCCAGCAGTCCCGACAGGGGGGTTATCTATGGCTACACCTTC. Residues: CASSPDRGVIYGYTF.

V gene TRBV28 combines with J gene TRBJ2-2; TRBD1 might be the D (6 bases). The germline V gene has CDR1 MDHEN and CDR2 SYDVKM. The CDR3 covers 17 residues. Trimming left V 4 bases short and J 4 bases short, with 19 bases between. The CDR3 bases are TGTGCCAGCAGTTCTTCCGGGACACAGAGGGTCACCGGGGAGCTGTTTTTT. This codes for CASSSSGTQRVTGELFF.

This clone was recorded only once. This rearrangement joins TRBV7-9 to TRBJ2-5, with D perhaps TRBD2 (5 bases). The V end was cut by 3 bases, the J end by 5 bases, with 13 bases between. The CDR3 spans 14 residues. From germline, CDR1 is SEHNR and CDR2 FQNEAQ (reference sequence). The CDR3 region is CASSLSGVRETQYF. The CDR3 DNA reads as TGTGCCAGCAGCTTGTCCGGGGTTCGGGAGACCCAGTACTTC.

V is TRBV28 and J is TRBJ1-2; D ambiguous. Trimming took 2 bases from V and 3 from J, leaving 13 bases between them. The CDR3 contains 15 residues. In germline, CDR1 is MDHEN, CDR2 SYDVKM. CDR3: CASSLELGLDYGYTF. The DNA for the CDR3 is TGTGCCAGCAGTTTAGAACTAGGATTGGACTATGGCTACACCTTC.

The chain joins TRBV30 to TRBJ2-7; possible D gene TRBD2, 5 bases. The V gene's germline CDR1 is GTSNPN and CDR2 SVGIG (reference sequence). The ends were cut back, 5 bases at V and 0 bases at J, with 8 bases in the middle. The CDR3 is 12 residues long. The CDR3 sequence: CAWLRGSYEQYF. CDR3 bases: TGTGCCTGGCTCCGGGGCTCCTACGAGCAGTACTTC.

The chain combines TRBV15 with TRBJ2-1; weak D call: TRBD1 (6 bases). Trimming cost V 0 bases and J 5 bases, with 17 bases left between them. Germline CDR1 is LNHNV and CDR2 is YYDKDF (reference sequence). The CDR3 totals 17 residues. The CDR3 is CATSRDGYRVVHNEQFF. CDR3 bases: TGTGCCACCAGCAGAGATGGGTACAGGGTTGTCCACAATGAGCAGTTCTTC.

The chain couples TRBV4-1 to TRBJ2-7; weak D call: TRBD2 (6 bases). There are 15 residues in the CDR3. In germline, CDR1 is MGHRA, CDR2 YSYEKL. Trimming pared 3 bases from V and 2 bases from J, leaving 14 bases between. CDR3 sequence: CASSQGRGVAYEQYF. CDR3 nucleotide sequence: TGCGCCAGCAGCCAGGGGCGCGGGGTAGCCTACGAGCAGTACTTC.

V is TRBV10-2 and J is TRBJ1-5; 7 bases are a match to TRBD1. Per the germline V gene, CDR1 is WSHSY and CDR2 is SAAADI. CDR3 length: 17 amino acids. Losses at the gene ends were 0 bases for V and 9 bases for J; bases not matched to a gene: 14. CDR3 protein: CASSESRRDSQPWPQHF. CDR3 coding DNA: TGCGCCAGCAGTGAGTCGAGGAGGGACAGCCAACCGTGGCCCCAGCATTTT.

The V and J genes are TRBV6-5 and TRBJ1-3, with 10 bases fitting TRBD1. V was clipped by 2 bases and J by 3 bases; unmatched bases: 4. The CDR3 contains 16 residues. Germline assignment: CDR1 MNHEY and CDR2 SVGAGI. CDR3 sequence (DNA): TGTGCCAGCAGTTACGACAGGGGGCTTGGTGGAAACACCATATATTTT. Translating gives CASSYDRGLGGNTIYF.

DNA of the CDR3: TGTGCCATCAGGCGGGACAGCTCCGTAGATGAGCAGTTCTTC. Translation gives CAIRRDSSVDEQFF. This chain uses TRBV10-3 with TRBJ2-1, with a weak D call TRBD1 (7 bases). V lost 6 bases to trimming and J lost 8 bases, with 17 bases between them. The CDR3 totals 14 residues. Germline V gene sequence: CDR1 ENHRY, CDR2 SYGVKD.

The chain carries TRBV6-6 and TRBJ2-7, with 8 bases identical to TRBD2. Germline lookup yields CDR1 MNHNY and CDR2 SVGAGI (reference sequence). V lost 6 bases and J lost 3; bases outside the gene matches: 4. This CDR3 contains 13 residues. For the CDR3, the DNA is TGTGCCAGCAGCCAAACTAGCGGCTACGAGCAGTACTTC. It codes for CASSQTSGYEQYF.

This clone was recorded only once. This chain uses TRBV25-1 with TRBJ1-1; 7 bases line up with TRBD1. The V gene end was trimmed by 5 bases and the J gene end by 0 bases; junction bases not matched to a gene: 3. Germline assignment: CDR1 MGHDK and CDR2 SYGVNS. The CDR3 is made up of 14 amino acids. The CDR3 loop reads CASSLGTVNTEAFF. The CDR3 nucleotides read TGTGCCAGCAGTCTAGGGACAGTGAACACTGAAGCTTTCTTT.

This chain uses TRBV27 with TRBJ1-2; D is possibly TRBD1 (5 bases). CDR1 and CDR2 (germline): MNHEY, SMNVEV (reference sequence). Trimming cost V 6 bases and J 5 bases, with 25 bases left between them. This CDR3 has 17 residues. DNA of the CDR3: TGTGCCAGCAGCGACGGCGATATGCACAGGTCCTTTTATGGCTACACCTTC. Translating it yields CASSDGDMHRSFYGYTF.

V is TRBV19 and J is TRBJ1-1, with D tentatively TRBD1 (5 bases). Trimming shortened V by 2 bases and J by 0 bases, and 16 bases separated the two germline ends. The CDR3 spans 17 residues. Germline V CDR1 and CDR2: LNHDA, SQIVND (reference sequence). Here the CDR3 reads CASSILLGQALNTEAFF. The CDR3 DNA is TGTGCCAGTAGTATATTACTGGGGCAGGCTTTGAACACTGAAGCTTTCTTT.

This clone was found once. The chain combines TRBV2 with TRBJ2-4; 10 bases align to TRBD1. Germline loops: CDR1 SNHLY, CDR2 FYNNEI. The CDR3 has 14 residues. Trimming cost V 6 bases and J 6 bases; bases outside gene matches: 5. The CDR3 loop reads CASRAGQGRNIQYF. The DNA for the CDR3 is TGTGCCAGCAGAGCGGGACAGGGGCGAAACATTCAGTACTTC.

This chain connects TRBV5-6 to TRBJ2-1; 10 bases agree with TRBD1. With 5 bases clipped from V and 6 bases from J, the junction kept 8 bases outside the gene matches. Per the germline V gene, CDR1 is SGHDT and CDR2 is YYEEEE. There are 15 residues in the CDR3. The CDR3 coding sequence is TGTGCCAGCAGGTACCGGGACAGGGGCGTCAATGAGCAGTTCTTC. The encoded protein is CASRYRDRGVNEQFF.

The chain has TRBV9 and TRBJ1-5, with a possible D match to TRBD1 (5 bases). This CDR3 is 14 amino acids long. Germline V gives CDR1 SGDLS, CDR2 YYNGEE. V lost 4 bases, J lost 5 bases, and 13 bases lay in between. The DNA for the CDR3 is TGTGCCAGCAGCCCCATGGGGGGGGATCAGCCCCAGCATTTT. Amino acids: CASSPMGGDQPQHF.

The rearrangement uses TRBV7-3 and TRBJ1-3; D gene unclear. The ends were cut back, 6 bases at V and 0 bases at J, with 12 bases in the middle. The germline CDR1 and CDR2 sequences are SGHTA and FQGTGA. The CDR3 totals 15 residues. CDR3 nucleotides: TGTGCCAGCAGTTCGGACGGGAGCTCTGGAAACACCATATATTTT. It codes for CASSSDGSSGNTIYF.

CDR3 in DNA: TGTGCTCGGCCTGCTACTGGGGTAGACAGGGGGGACACTGAAGCTTTCTTT. It translates to CARPATGVDRGDTEAFF. The genes are TRBV25-1 and TRBJ1-1; 9 bases fit TRBD1. The CDR3 totals 17 residues. Germline values: CDR1 MGHDK, CDR2 SYGVNS. Based on the CDR3 plus reference TRBV25-1 and TRBJ1-1, the full variable domain is EADIYQTPRYLVIGTGKKITLECSQTMGHDKMYWYQQDPGMELHLIHYSYGVNSTEKGDLSSESTVSRIRTEHFPLTLESARPSHTSQYLCARPATGVDRGDTEAFFGQGTRLTVV.

The chain uses TRBV7-2 and TRBJ2-3, with 7 positions matching TRBD1. The CDR3 sequence is 17 residues long. V dropped 0 bases and J dropped 0; count of bases not matched to a gene: 6. Per the germline V gene, CDR1 is SGHTA and CDR2 is FQGNSA. The DNA of the CDR3 is TGTGCCAGCAGCTTAGCGGGGACAGACCCTAGCACAGATACGCAGTATTTT. This translates into CASSLAGTDPSTDTQYF.